This T cell receptor (beta chain) was sequenced during a study of siplizumab effects on memory and regulatory T cells. Study conclusions and caveats: Naive T cells seemed more diverse than memory cells and seemed major alloresponse contributors.

For this clone: What it binds is unknown.

Assays captured about 10^5 TCR templates per sample. The data were produced by immunoSEQ multiplex PCR, yet TCRdb's version contains in-frame clones alone and is incomplete. The sample has some 120,000 clones, roughly 95% seen once. The CDR3 covers 16 residues. Germline V gene lookup returns CDR1 KGHSH and CDR2 LQKENI. The V and J ends lost 3 bases and 5 bases, in that order; junction bases with no gene match: 11. The sequence came from a human donor in good health. What was sequenced was non-Treg CD4+ T cells sorted from blood. The chain couples TRBV18 to TRBJ1-1, with 8 bases lining up with TRBD1. DNA for the CDR3: TGTGCCAGCTCACCCCTTACGACAGGGGCGAGGACTGAAGCTTTCTTT. Its translation: CASSPLTTGARTEAFF.